These T cell receptor beta chains were read from a single sample in a study of T cell changes during pregnancy in multiple sclerosis. Data came from immunoSEQ multiplex PCR; TCRdb stores just in-frame clones and leaves some out. Among 65,000 to 85,000 clones listed, more than 75% were seen once. The sample here was peripheral blood, taken in the third trimester of pregnancy. The origin of the receptors is a female donor with multiple sclerosis, enrolled in a pregnancy study. CDR3s leave out the opening cysteine and the closing phenylalanine or tryptophan. Size is omitted from some rows. Given values are once, few, many or a class for expanded clones.

TRBJ2-3	10	NA	TRBV4-3	ASSPPGDTQY
TRBJ2-3	11	NA	TRBV5-4	ASSLDSEVPQY
TRBJ2-6	13	NA	TRBV6-1	ASRLSGTGANVLT
TRBJ2-5	12	NA	TRBV5-5	ASSFNRGRETQY
TRBJ2-1	15	once	TRBV27	ASSFHPGTGVYNEQF
TRBJ2-1	14	NA	TRBV6-6	ASSLLAGGPYNEQF
TRBJ2-5	12	NA	TRBV13	ASSLGPYQETQY
TRBJ1-2	11	NA	TRBV11-1	ASSSRSSYGYT
TRBJ1-1	11	few	TRBV14	ASRTQGTPEAF
TRBJ2-1	9	NA	TRBV30	AWSVGRGQF
TRBJ1-5	14	NA	TRBV4-3	ASSQDFNLGYQPQH
TRBJ2-3	12	NA	TRBV2	ASSRQVNTDTQY
TRBJ2-3	11	NA	TRBV30	AWDREPTDTQY
TRBJ1-2	14	NA	TRBV11-2	ASSSPRQGAFYGYT
TRBJ1-1	12	NA	TRBV18	ASSPGATNTEAF
TRBJ1-3	14	NA	TRBV5-1	ASSRYGEASGNTIY
TRBJ2-7	13	NA	TRBV18	ASTRFGTGTYEQY
TRBJ1-5	13	NA	TRBV12-5	ASGLGDSGNQPQH
TRBJ2-1	13	once	TRBV7-6	ASSQLTGSYNEQF
TRBJ2-7	11	NA	TRBV28	ASRGTTIYEQY
TRBJ1-6	12	NA	TRBV19	ASSLDRDNSPLH
TRBJ2-1	13	NA	TRBV28	ASSLGSGGVNEQF
TRBJ2-1	19	once	TRBV4-1	ASSQDRTSGGAGITYNEQF
TRBJ1-4	13	NA	TRBV19	ASSPYTATNEKLF
TRBJ1-2	16	NA	TRBV18	ASSPRPPARGGGSRYT
TRBJ2-3	14	NA	TRBV9	ASSVFGQSNTDTQY
TRBJ1-2	13	NA	TRBV5-6	ASSLRGAGHYGYT
TRBJ2-3	13	NA	TRBV27	ASSLSAGVVDTQY
TRBJ2-3	13	NA	TRBV4-1	ASSPSGGRGDTQY
TRBJ1-6	16	NA	TRBV7-9	ASSSRGIATTYNSPLH
TRBJ1-2	12	NA	TRBV18	ASSLGTDAYGYT
TRBJ2-2	13	NA	TRBV7-2	ASSLGTVNTGELF
TRBJ2-4	11	NA	TRBV6-6	ASNIRQENIQY
TRBJ2-7	10	NA	TRBV27	ASSQGDGEQY
TRBJ2-2	14	NA	TRBV7-2	ASSSTFRNSPGELF
TRBJ1-1	13	NA	TRBV7-3	ASSNVRTGAEAAF
TRBJ1-1	14	NA	TRBV9	ASSVSGQGWNTEAF
TRBJ2-2	13	NA	TRBV5-1	ASSEGTANTGELF
TRBJ1-2	16	NA	TRBV4-1	ASSQDRTGELAAYGYT
TRBJ1-2	10	NA	TRBV10-3	AISDLNYGYT
TRBJ2-3	15	once	TRBV2	ASSGGAWSPGGDTQY
TRBJ1-2	13	NA	TRBV19	ASRDRGQGSYGYT
TRBJ2-2	17	NA	TRBV5-1	ASSLDLQGARWGPGELF
TRBJ1-2	13	NA	TRBV4-1	ASSPLGAGAYGYT
TRBJ1-4	11	NA	TRBV11-2	ASSPSWQAKLF
TRBJ1-1	11	NA	TRBV2	ATEGEPNTEAF
TRBJ1-5	16	NA	TRBV28	ASSLPTWDTRSNQPQH
TRBJ1-2	9	NA	TRBV30	AWRQYYGYT
TRBJ1-5	13	NA	TRBV18	ASSPRPGGNQPQH
TRBJ2-7	10	NA	TRBV6-1	ASSLVFYEQY
TRBJ2-2	13	once	TRBV23-1	ASSQRQGRSGELF
TRBJ2-3	14	NA	TRBV7-8	ASGVGVAGGTDTQY
TRBJ2-1	13	few	TRBV19	ASSMGTGGGDEQF
TRBJ2-1	16	NA	TRBV7-8	ASSLAPSDRGVSGEQF
TRBJ1-2	12	NA	TRBV5-1	ASSLPGSPYGYT
TRBJ2-2	15	once	TRBV4-3	ASSQVWGGPNTGELF
TRBJ1-2	13	NA	TRBV6-1	ASSEARAGNYGYT
TRBJ1-1	11	NA	TRBV7-9	ASSLPGVPSAF